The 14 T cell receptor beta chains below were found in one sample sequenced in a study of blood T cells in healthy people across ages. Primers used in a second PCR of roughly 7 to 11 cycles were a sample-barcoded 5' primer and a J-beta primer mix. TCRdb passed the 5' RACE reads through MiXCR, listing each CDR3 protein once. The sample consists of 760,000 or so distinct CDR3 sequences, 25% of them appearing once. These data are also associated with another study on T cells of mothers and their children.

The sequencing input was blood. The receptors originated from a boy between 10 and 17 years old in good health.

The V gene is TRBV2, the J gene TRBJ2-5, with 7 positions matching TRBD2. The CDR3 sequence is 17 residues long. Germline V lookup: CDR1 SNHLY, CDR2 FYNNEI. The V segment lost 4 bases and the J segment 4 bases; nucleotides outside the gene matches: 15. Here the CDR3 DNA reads TGTGCCAGCAGTGTGGGTAAACGCGGGAGTAGCGGAGAGACCCAGTACTTC. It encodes CASSVGKRGSSGETQYF.

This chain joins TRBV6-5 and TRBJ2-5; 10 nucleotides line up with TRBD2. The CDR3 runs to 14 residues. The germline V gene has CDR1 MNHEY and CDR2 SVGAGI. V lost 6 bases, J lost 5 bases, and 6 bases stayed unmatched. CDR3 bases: TGTGCCAGCAGACCTAGCGGGGGACCGGAGACCCAGTACTTC. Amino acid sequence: CASRPSGGPETQYF.

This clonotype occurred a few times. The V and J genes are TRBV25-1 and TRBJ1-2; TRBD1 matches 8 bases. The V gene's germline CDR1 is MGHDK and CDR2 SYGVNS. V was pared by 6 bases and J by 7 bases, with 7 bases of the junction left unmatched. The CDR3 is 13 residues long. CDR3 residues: CASRRDRIGGYTF. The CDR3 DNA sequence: TGTGCCAGCAGGCGGGACAGGATTGGTGGCTACACCTTC.

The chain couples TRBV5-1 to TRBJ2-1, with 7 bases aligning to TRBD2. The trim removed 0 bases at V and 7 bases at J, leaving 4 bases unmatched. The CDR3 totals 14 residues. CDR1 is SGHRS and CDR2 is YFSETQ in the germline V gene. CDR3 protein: CASSLGLAFNEQFF. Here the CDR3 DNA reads TGCGCCAGCAGCTTGGGACTAGCTTTTAATGAGCAGTTCTTC.

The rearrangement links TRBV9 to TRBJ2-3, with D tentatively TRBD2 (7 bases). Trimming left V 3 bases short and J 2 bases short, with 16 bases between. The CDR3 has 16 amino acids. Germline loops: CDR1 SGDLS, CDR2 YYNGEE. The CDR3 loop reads CASSGGGPRLTDTQYF. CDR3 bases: TGTGCCAGCAGCGGGGGGGGCCCCCGGCTCACAGATACGCAGTATTTT. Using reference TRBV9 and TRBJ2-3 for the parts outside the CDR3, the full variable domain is DSGVTQTPKHLITATGQRVTLRCSPRSGDLSVYWYQQSLDQGLQFLIQYYNGEERAKGNILERFSAQQFPDLHSELNLSSLELGDSALYFCASSGGGPRLTDTQYFGPGTRLTVL.

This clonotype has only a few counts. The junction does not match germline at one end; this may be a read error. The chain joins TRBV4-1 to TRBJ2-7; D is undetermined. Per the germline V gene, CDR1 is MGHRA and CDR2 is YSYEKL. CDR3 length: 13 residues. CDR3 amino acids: CASSQPLSYEQYF. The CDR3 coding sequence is TGTGCCAGCAGCCAACCCCTCTCCTACGAGCAGTACTTC.

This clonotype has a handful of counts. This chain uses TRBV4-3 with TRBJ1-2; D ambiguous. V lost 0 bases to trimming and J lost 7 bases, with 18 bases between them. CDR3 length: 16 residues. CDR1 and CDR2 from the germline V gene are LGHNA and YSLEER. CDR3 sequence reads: CASSQDPGGLGGGYTF. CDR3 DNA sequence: TGCGCCAGCAGCCAAGACCCGGGTGGTTTAGGTGGTGGCTACACCTTC.

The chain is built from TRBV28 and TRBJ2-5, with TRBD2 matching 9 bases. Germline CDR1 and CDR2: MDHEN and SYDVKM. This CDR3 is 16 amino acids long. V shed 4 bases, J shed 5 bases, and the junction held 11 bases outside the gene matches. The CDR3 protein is CASSSPWVAGEETQYF. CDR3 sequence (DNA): TGTGCCAGCAGTTCCCCGTGGGTAGCGGGAGAGGAGACCCAGTACTTC.

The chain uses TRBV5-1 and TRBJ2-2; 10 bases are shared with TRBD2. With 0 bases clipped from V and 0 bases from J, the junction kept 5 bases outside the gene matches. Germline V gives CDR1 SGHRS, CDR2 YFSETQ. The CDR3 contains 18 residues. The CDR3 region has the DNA TGCGCCAGCAGCTTGGATAGCGGGAGGCTAGCGAACACCGGGGAGCTGTTTTTT. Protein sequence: CASSLDSGRLANTGELFF. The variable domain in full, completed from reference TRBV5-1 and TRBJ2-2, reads KAGVTQTPRYLIKTRGQQVTLSCSPISGHRSVSWYQQTPGQGLQFLFEYFSETQRNKGNFPGRFSGRQFSNSRSEMNVSTLELGDSALYLCASSLDSGRLANTGELFFGEGSRLTVL.

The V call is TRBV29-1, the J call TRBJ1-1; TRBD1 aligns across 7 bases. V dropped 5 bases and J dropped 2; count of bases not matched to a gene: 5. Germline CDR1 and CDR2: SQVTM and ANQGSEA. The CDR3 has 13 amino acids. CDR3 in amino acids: CSVMTGSNTEAFF. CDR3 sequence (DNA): TGCAGCGTTATGACAGGGAGTAACACTGAAGCTTTCTTT.

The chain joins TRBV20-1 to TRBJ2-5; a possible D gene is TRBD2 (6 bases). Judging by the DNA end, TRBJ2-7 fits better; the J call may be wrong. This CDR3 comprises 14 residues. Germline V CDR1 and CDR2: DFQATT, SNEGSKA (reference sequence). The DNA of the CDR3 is TGCAGTGCTCTCTCCGGACTAAGGCGCTACGAGCAGTACTTC. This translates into CSALSGLRRYEQYF.

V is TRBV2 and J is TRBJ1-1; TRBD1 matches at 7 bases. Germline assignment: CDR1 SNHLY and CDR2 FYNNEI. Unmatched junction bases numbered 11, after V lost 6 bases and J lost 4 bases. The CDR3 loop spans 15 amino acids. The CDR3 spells CASRLQGLRVTEAFF. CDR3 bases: TGTGCCAGCAGACTACAGGGGCTACGGGTCACTGAAGCTTTCTTT.

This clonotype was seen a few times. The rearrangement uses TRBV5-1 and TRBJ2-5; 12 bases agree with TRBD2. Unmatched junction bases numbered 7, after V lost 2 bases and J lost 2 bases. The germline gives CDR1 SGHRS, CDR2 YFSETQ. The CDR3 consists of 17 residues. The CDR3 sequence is CASSLTSGGPSQETQYF. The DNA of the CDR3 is TGCGCCAGCAGCTTAACTAGCGGGGGGCCTTCTCAAGAGACCCAGTACTTC.

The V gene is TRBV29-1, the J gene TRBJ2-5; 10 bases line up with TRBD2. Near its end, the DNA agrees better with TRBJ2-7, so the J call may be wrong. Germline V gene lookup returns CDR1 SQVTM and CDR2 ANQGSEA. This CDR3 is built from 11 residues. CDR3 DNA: TGCAGCGGGGGACTAGCGAACGAGCAGTACTTC. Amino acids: CSGGLANEQYF.